One and the same sample provided the 24 T cell receptor beta chains below, sequenced in a study of early stage breast cancer tumors. TCRdb's table, derived via immunoSEQ multiplex PCR, lists solely in-frame clones and lacks some. The top ten hold 20% to 25% of the sample, which has about 11,000 clones, around two thirds seen once. Sequencing used breast tumor tissue. The receptors originated from a middle-aged person with breast cancer.

This chain links TRBV19 with TRBJ1-2; 7 bases align to TRBD1. The germline CDR1 and CDR2 sequences are LNHDA and SQIVND (reference sequence). J lost 4 bases, V lost 6 bases, and 5 bases had no gene match. The CDR3 consists of 13 residues. As DNA, the CDR3 is TGTGCCAGTAGGCCTCGGGACAGCTATGGCTACACCTTC. Protein: CASRPRDSYGYTF.

The rearrangement uses TRBV10-3 and TRBJ2-5, with 8 bases aligning to TRBD1. The V and J ends lost 6 bases and 4 bases, in that order; junction bases with no gene match: 7. Per the germline V gene, CDR1 is ENHRY and CDR2 is SYGVKD. CDR3 length equals 14 residues. In DNA, the CDR3 is TGTGCCATCAGGGATGGACAGGGTGGAGAGACCCAGTACTTC. It encodes CAIRDGQGGETQYF.

For this clone: Distinct nucleotide sequences in the sample also encode this CDR3. The rearrangement uses TRBV2 and TRBJ2-7; D gene uncertain. From germline, CDR1 is SNHLY and CDR2 FYNNEI. The V end lost 3 bases, the J end lost 4 bases, and 4 bases lay between the germline ends. The CDR3 loop spans 11 amino acids. The CDR3 sequence: CASSEGYEQYF. CDR3 sequence (DNA): TGTGCCAGCAGTGAGGGATACGAGCAGTACTTC.

The chain uses TRBV27 and TRBJ2-5; TRBD2 aligns across 8 bases. Germline V gene lookup returns CDR1 MNHEY and CDR2 SMNVEV (reference sequence). With V trimmed by 4 bases and J by 1 base, 2 bases remained unmatched. This CDR3 comprises 14 residues. CDR3: CASSSGRAQETQYF. Written as DNA, the CDR3 is TGTGCCAGCAGTTCCGGGAGGGCCCAAGAGACCCAGTACTTC.

The chain is built from TRBV5-1 and TRBJ2-7, with 9 bases matching TRBD2. The assigned J gene may be wrong: the sequence end matches TRBJ2-5 better. CDR3 size: 16 residues. Per the germline V gene, CDR1 is SGHRS and CDR2 is YFSETQ. The CDR3 loop reads CASRMGDSGSGETQYF. CDR3 coding DNA: TGCGCCAGCAGGATGGGGGATAGCGGGAGTGGAGAGACCCAGTACTTC.

This chain links TRBV2 with TRBJ1-5, with D uncertain. Germline assignment: CDR1 SNHLY and CDR2 FYNNEI. With 6 bases removed from V and 0 bases from J, the gap between germline ends came to 6 bases. The CDR3 contains 13 residues. The CDR3 loop reads CASRQISNQPQHF. CDR3 DNA: TGTGCCAGCAGGCAGATTAGCAATCAGCCCCAGCATTTT.

The chain employs TRBV11-3 and TRBJ2-7; D not resolved. CDR3 length: 15 amino acids. Germline loops: CDR1 SGHNT, CDR2 YENEEA. V was trimmed by 1 base and J by 0 bases, leaving 10 bases between them. CDR3 bases: TGTGCCAGCAGCTTAGGGGCAGAAGACTCCTACGAGCAGTACTTC. It encodes CASSLGAEDSYEQYF. The variable domain in full, with the rest retrieved from reference TRBV11-3 and TRBJ2-7, is EAGVVQSPRYKIIEKKQPVAFWCNPISGHNTLYWYLQNLGQGPELLIRYENEEAVDDSQLPKDRFSAERLKGVDSTLKIQPAELGDSAVYLCASSLGAEDSYEQYFGPGTRLTVT.

The rearrangement links TRBV6-5 to TRBJ2-3; D not certain. The CDR3 consists of 15 residues. Trimming removed 6 bases from V and 0 bases from J, with 13 bases in between. Germline loops: CDR1 MNHEY, CDR2 SVGAGI. The DNA of the CDR3 is TGTGCCAGCAGCCCCGCGTCCCTTAGCACAGATACGCAGTATTTT. Protein: CASSPASLSTDTQYF.

J is TRBJ2-1 and V is TRBV18, with 9 bases lining up with TRBD2. Trimming at V came to 0 bases and at J to 5 bases, leaving 5 bases not matched to a gene. CDR3 length: 16 residues. Germline assignment: CDR1 KGHSH and CDR2 LQKENI. CDR3 nucleotides: TGTGCCAGCTCACCACCCCGCGGGAGGGTAAACAATGAGCAGTTCTTC. It codes for CASSPPRGRVNNEQFF. Full variable domain (rest looked up from reference TRBV18 and TRBJ2-1): NAGVMQNPRHLVRRRGQEARLRCSPMKGHSHVYWYRQLPEEGLKFMVYLQKENIIDESGMPKERFSAEFPKEGPSILRIQQVVRGDSAAYFCASSPPRGRVNNEQFFGPGTRLTVL.

This clone was seen only once. The chain joins TRBV19 to TRBJ1-6, with D possibly TRBD1 on 6 matching bases. Trimming left V 2 bases short and J 8 bases short, with 7 bases between. Per the germline V gene, CDR1 is LNHDA and CDR2 is SQIVND (reference sequence). The length of the CDR3 is 13 residues. In nucleotides, the CDR3 is TGTGCCAGTAGTATAAAGGGGGATTCACCCCTCCACTTT. The encoded protein is CASSIKGDSPLHF.

The sample holds a few counts of this clone. This chain connects TRBV18 to TRBJ2-5; D uncertain. CDR3 length: 14 amino acids. With 8 bases removed from V and 4 bases from J, the gap between germline ends came to 17 bases. Looked up from germline, CDR1 is KGHSH and CDR2 is LQKENI. The CDR3 reads CASAESYRGETQYF. CDR3 DNA: TGTGCCAGCGCGGAGAGTTACAGAGGAGAGACCCAGTACTTC.

In its sample, this clone was seen a few times. In DNA form, the CDR3 reads TGTGCCAGCAGCTTAGAAGGGCTCAGAACCGGGGAGCTGTTTTTT. Residues: CASSLEGLRTGELFF. The rearrangement joins TRBV11-2 to TRBJ2-2; the D is unclear. Germline-derived CDR1 and CDR2 are SGHAT and FQNNGV. The CDR3 is 15 amino acids. V dropped 0 bases and J dropped 5 bases, with 10 bases sitting between them.

The J gene is TRBJ2-6, the V gene TRBV7-3; D might be TRBD2 (5 bases). Germline lookup yields CDR1 SGHTA and CDR2 FQGTGA. This CDR3 comprises 16 residues. The germline V and J ends were trimmed by 2 bases and 4 bases, with 12 bases remaining between them. The DNA of the CDR3 is TGTGCCAGCAGCTTAGCCCCATGGAGGGGGGCCAACGTCCTGACTTTC. It codes for CASSLAPWRGANVLTF.

V gene TRBV4-2 combines with J gene TRBJ1-4; no definite D call. The germline CDR1 and CDR2 sequences are LGHNA and YNFKEQ. The ends were cut back, 0 bases at V and 7 bases at J, with 12 bases in the middle. This CDR3 is 15 amino acids long. The CDR3 nucleotides are TGTGCCAGCAGCCAAGAGTATAGAACGCGTGAAAAACTGTTTTTT. This translates into CASSQEYRTREKLFF.

In nucleotides, the CDR3 is TGTGCCTCCACCCGGGGGCTTGGCACCGGGGAGCTGTTTTTT. It yields the protein CASTRGLGTGELFF. The chain links TRBV5-5 to TRBJ2-2, with D possibly called TRBD1 or TRBD2 (6 bases each). V dropped 10 bases and J dropped 4 bases, with 17 bases sitting between them. This CDR3 has 14 residues. Germline V CDR1 and CDR2: SGHKS, YYEKEE (reference sequence).

This clone was seen only a few times. The J gene is TRBJ2-1, the V gene TRBV4-2; TRBD2 aligns across 10 bases. The CDR3 covers 16 residues. Germline assignment: CDR1 LGHNA and CDR2 YNFKEQ. With 1 base clipped from V and 8 bases from J, the junction kept 8 bases outside the gene matches. In nucleotides, the CDR3 is TGTGCCAGCAGCCAAGCCCTAGCGGGAGTAAGAGATGAGCAGTTCTTC. Protein sequence: CASSQALAGVRDEQFF.

This clone showed up just a few times. The V gene is TRBV7-9, the J gene TRBJ1-5; D uncertain. V lost 2 bases, J lost 5 bases, and 4 bases lay in between. The germline V gene encodes CDR1 SEHNR and CDR2 FQNEAQ (reference sequence). This CDR3 spans 12 amino acids. Here the CDR3 DNA reads TGTGCCAGCAGCTTACATGATCAGCCCCAGCATTTT. Translation gives CASSLHDQPQHF.

This rearrangement joins TRBV7-2 to TRBJ2-7, with a weak D call TRBD1 (5 bases). The CDR3 loop spans 15 amino acids. CDR1 and CDR2 from the germline V gene are SGHTA and FQGNSA. V gave up 4 bases and J gave up 5 bases, with 18 bases separating them. The CDR3 region is CASSSFGSSRDEQYF. CDR3 DNA sequence: TGTGCCAGCAGCTCCTTTGGGTCTTCCAGGGACGAGCAGTACTTC.

The V and J genes are TRBV7-9 and TRBJ2-3; D gene unclear. The CDR3 totals 14 residues. Trimming left V 5 bases short and J 5 bases short, with 14 bases between. Looked up from germline, CDR1 is SEHNR and CDR2 is FQNEAQ (reference sequence). The CDR3 bases are TGTGCCAGCAGCCCCGGATCGTGGGAAGATACGCAGTATTTT. The encoded protein is CASSPGSWEDTQYF.

The genes are TRBV19 and TRBJ2-1, with a weak D call TRBD1 (6 bases). Between the trimmed V and J ends, which lost 3 bases and 3 bases, there was a span of 9 bases. Germline V gene sequence: CDR1 LNHDA, CDR2 SQIVND (reference sequence). This CDR3 spans 14 amino acids. The CDR3 here is CASSMQGNYNEQFF. The CDR3 bases are TGTGCCAGTAGTATGCAGGGGAACTACAATGAGCAGTTCTTC.

This clone has only a few counts. The CDR3 spells CASSIDLTSGLNTGELFF. The CDR3, as DNA: TGTGCCAGTAGTATAGATCTTACTAGCGGGCTAAACACCGGGGAGCTGTTTTTT. The chain employs TRBV19 and TRBJ2-2; TRBD2 matches at 9 bases. This CDR3 is built from 18 residues. J gave up 2 bases and V 0 bases, and 7 bases lay outside the gene matches. CDR1 is LNHDA and CDR2 is SQIVND in the germline V gene (reference sequence).

This clone came up a few times. The chain combines TRBV6-6 with TRBJ2-1; D is ambiguous. Trimming removed 5 bases at V and 7 bases at J, with 6 bases between. Germline CDR1 is MNHNY and CDR2 is SVGAGI (reference sequence). The CDR3 covers 11 residues. DNA for the CDR3: TGTGCCAGCAGTGAACTGAATGAGCAGTTCTTC. This gives the protein CASSELNEQFF.

This clone was seen a few times. This chain connects TRBV5-1 to TRBJ2-7; 8 bases are shared with TRBD2. CDR3 length: 16 residues. Germline CDR1 is SGHRS and CDR2 is YFSETQ. Trimming removed 0 bases from V and 3 bases from J; junction bases left unmatched: 8. The CDR3 reads CASSLGASGPNYEQYF. For the CDR3, the DNA is TGCGCCAGCAGCTTGGGGGCTAGCGGGCCGAACTACGAGCAGTACTTC.

The rearrangement joins TRBV7-2 to TRBJ2-3, with TRBD1 matching over 8 bases. The CDR3 consists of 15 residues. In germline, CDR1 is SGHTA, CDR2 FQGNSA. V gave up 2 bases and J gave up 4 bases; unmatched junction bases: 5. Here the CDR3 reads CASSLRGQVPDTQYF. In DNA form, the CDR3 reads TGTGCCAGCAGCTTAAGGGGACAGGTACCAGATACGCAGTATTTT.